These 24 T cell receptor beta chains share one sample of origin, sequenced in a study of T cells after yellow fever vaccination. TCRdb recomputed calls from the 5' RACE reads with MiXCR, one row per CDR3 protein. The table includes about 360,000 distinct CDR3 sequences, approximately 5.7% detected once. This specimen was PBMCs, taken 5 days after the yellow fever booster vaccination. The receptor source for this set is a man aged 25 to 40 who received the YFV17D yellow fever vaccine.

This chain links TRBV20-1 with TRBJ2-2; 7 nucleotides agree with TRBD1. Germline values: CDR1 DFQATT, CDR2 SNEGSKA (reference sequence). Germline trimming cut 1 base from V and 6 bases from J; bases unmatched to any gene: 5. This CDR3 spans 14 amino acids. CDR3 amino acids: CSARGDRAPGELFF. The CDR3 DNA is TGCAGTGCTAGAGGCGACAGGGCACCCGGGGAGCTGTTTTTT.

The V and J genes are TRBV29-1 and TRBJ2-5; TRBD1 might be the D (5 bases). Trimming left V 7 bases short and J 2 bases short, with 11 bases between. CDR1 is SQVTM, CDR2 ANQGSEA, per germline. The length of the CDR3 is 12 residues. The CDR3 DNA follows: TGCAGCGCTGACAGAGCACAAGAGACCCAGTACTTC. It yields the protein CSADRAQETQYF.

This clonotype has at least ten counts. This chain links TRBV4-3 with TRBJ2-7, with TRBD2 identical over 13 bases. Germline lookup yields CDR1 LGHNA and CDR2 YSLEER. The CDR3 is 16 residues long. J gave up 7 bases and V 1 base, and 7 bases lay outside the gene matches. This CDR3 reads CASSQGGLAGVDEQYF. CDR3 nucleotides: TGCGCCAGCAGCCAAGGAGGACTAGCGGGAGTTGATGAGCAGTACTTC.

Points on this clonotype: Compared with germline, one end of the junction differs, possibly owing to a read error. The J gene is TRBJ1-4, the V gene TRBV7-9; possible D gene TRBD1, 6 bases. The CDR3 sequence is 16 residues long. CDR1 SEHNR and CDR2 FQNEAQ come from the germline V gene (reference sequence). Written as DNA, the CDR3 is TGTGCCAGCAGCTTGGGGCGACAGGCAAAGGCGGAAAAACTGTCTTTT. Residues: CASSLGRQAKAEKLSF.

V gene TRBV5-1 combines with J gene TRBJ2-7; TRBD2 is a possible D gene (5 bases). Germline assignment: CDR1 SGHRS and CDR2 YFSETQ. This CDR3 has 14 amino acids. Trimming stripped 2 bases from V and 4 bases from J, with 13 bases between. The CDR3 reads CASSLAQPGYEQYF. Here the CDR3 DNA reads TGCGCCAGCAGCTTAGCGCAGCCGGGGTACGAGCAGTACTTC.

The chain has TRBV29-1 and TRBJ2-3; perhaps TRBD2 as D (6 bases). The CDR3 length is 13 residues. V was trimmed by 6 bases and J by 0 bases, leaving 10 bases between them. Per germline, CDR1 SQVTM and CDR2 ANQGSEA. The CDR3 loop reads CSVSGSSTDTQYF. CDR3 in DNA: TGCAGCGTCAGCGGGTCTAGCACAGATACGCAGTATTTT.

This clonotype came up a few times. This sequence joins TRBV10-3 and TRBJ2-5, with D unclear. Per germline, CDR1 ENHRY and CDR2 SYGVKD. The CDR3 runs 13 residues. V gave up 4 bases and J gave up 0 bases, with 6 bases separating them. CDR3 bases: TGTGCCATCAGTGCAGAGTACCAAGAGACCCAGTACTTC. Translation: CAISAEYQETQYF.

CDR3 region: CASSPAGSLNEQFF. The CDR3 DNA is TGTGCCAGCAGCCCTGCAGGGTCCCTCAATGAGCAGTTCTTC. The chain recombines TRBV28 with TRBJ2-1, with D perhaps matching TRBD1 (5 bases). Looked up from germline, CDR1 is MDHEN and CDR2 is SYDVKM. With 6 bases removed from V and 6 bases from J, the gap between germline ends came to 15 bases. The CDR3 is 14 amino acids.

This chain connects TRBV7-3 to TRBJ1-1; D ambiguous. The V end lost 0 bases, the J end lost 4 bases, and 6 bases lay between the germline ends. Germline V gives CDR1 SGHTA, CDR2 FQGTGA. This CDR3 region has 13 residues. The CDR3 DNA reads TGTGCCAGCAGCTTAACACGGTCCACTGAAGCTTTCTTT. Translating it yields CASSLTRSTEAFF.

The gene calls are TRBV18 and TRBJ1-2; D not resolved. CDR3 length: 13 amino acids. The ends were cut back, 6 bases at V and 2 bases at J, with 10 bases in the middle. Looked up from germline, CDR1 is KGHSH and CDR2 is LQKENI. The CDR3 is CASSQDQNYGYTF. CDR3 nucleotides: TGTGCCAGCTCTCAAGACCAAAACTATGGCTACACCTTC.

The rearrangement links TRBV4-1 to TRBJ2-3; no definite D call. Deletions cut 0 bases from V and 6 bases from J, with 16 bases between. The CDR3 is 16 residues long. Germline CDR1 and CDR2: MGHRA and YSYEKL. The CDR3 region has the DNA TGCGCCAGCAGCCAAGATAATATGGGTTTCACGGATACGCAGTATTTT. Encoded protein: CASSQDNMGFTDTQYF.

For the CDR3, the DNA is TGCGCCAGCAGCTTGAAAGGGGGCGCGGACACTGAAGCTTTCTTT. It is translated as CASSLKGGADTEAFF. The chain joins TRBV5-1 to TRBJ1-1, with TRBD1 matching over 7 bases. The J segment lost 3 bases and the V segment lost 1 base, leaving 6 bases of the junction unmatched. This CDR3 region has 15 residues. The germline CDR1 and CDR2 sequences are SGHRS and YFSETQ.

This clonotype was detected many times. A junction end diverges from the germline sequence, so it may reflect a read error. The rearrangement uses TRBV12-3 or TRBV12-4 and TRBJ2-1, with D possibly TRBD1 on 7 matching bases. This CDR3 is built from 11 residues. CDR3 loop: CASSLRGRGLF. CDR3 DNA: TGTGCCAGCAGTTTAAGGGGGCGGGGTCTCTTC.

This clonotype occurred a few times. CDR3 sequence (DNA): TGTGCCAGCAGGAAACTCCTCTCCCCCCAGCATTTT. This gives the protein CASRKLLSPQHF. This rearrangement joins TRBV27 to TRBJ1-5; D gene unclear. The CDR3 is 12 amino acids. Germline loops: CDR1 MNHEY, CDR2 SMNVEV (reference sequence). The V end was cut by 6 bases, the J end by 10 bases, with 13 bases between.

This chain joins TRBV10-3 and TRBJ1-5; D is uncertain. This CDR3 is built from 16 residues. Per germline, CDR1 ENHRY and CDR2 SYGVKD. V dropped 0 bases and J dropped 0 bases, with 9 bases sitting between them. Here the CDR3 reads CAISESTRNSNQPQHF. Written as DNA, the CDR3 is TGTGCCATCAGTGAGTCGACCAGAAATAGCAATCAGCCCCAGCATTTT.

This clonotype was counted between two and nine times. The rearrangement links TRBV10-1 to TRBJ2-1; maybe TRBD1 (6 bases). This CDR3 is 13 amino acids long. V lost 11 bases and J 6 bases, leaving 17 bases between the germline ends. CDR1 WNHNN and CDR2 SYGVQD come from the germline V gene (reference sequence). CDR3 sequence reads: CAVGTGPSNEQFF. DNA of the CDR3: TGCGCCGTTGGAACAGGGCCAAGCAATGAGCAGTTCTTC.

This clonotype occurred a few times. The V call is TRBV5-1, the J call TRBJ2-1, with D hard to call. Trimming took off 0 bases at V and 8 bases at J, with 18 bases between the two ends. Per the germline V gene, CDR1 is SGHRS and CDR2 is YFSETQ. The CDR3 consists of 16 residues. As DNA, the CDR3 is TGCGCCAGCAGCTTGGCCATATCCGTTAACGGCGATGAGCAGTTCTTC. Protein: CASSLAISVNGDEQFF.

This chain uses TRBV29-1 with TRBJ1-1, with D perhaps matching TRBD1 (6 bases). CDR1 SQVTM and CDR2 ANQGSEA come from the germline V gene. The germline V and J ends were trimmed by 7 bases and 5 bases, with 14 bases remaining between them. CDR3 length: 12 amino acids. The CDR3 sequence: CSAPAQGTEAFF. The CDR3 DNA reads as TGCAGCGCTCCGGCTCAGGGGACTGAAGCTTTCTTT. The complete variable domain, with remaining parts taken from reference TRBV29-1 and TRBJ1-1, reads SAVISQKPSRDICQRGTSLTIQCQVDSQVTMMFWYRQQPGQSLTLIATANQGSEATYESGFVIDKFPISRPNLTFSTLTVSNMSPEDSSIYLCSAPAQGTEAFFGQGTRLTVV.

This clonotype was seen at least ten times. J is TRBJ1-2 and V is TRBV15, with D maybe TRBD1 (5 bases). Germline CDR1 and CDR2: LNHNV and YYDKDF (reference sequence). V was cut by 5 bases and J by 7 bases, with 23 bases left in between. The CDR3 length is 16 residues. CDR3: CATSLNPFQGDGGYTF. The CDR3 nucleotides read TGTGCCACCAGCTTAAACCCCTTCCAGGGAGACGGTGGCTACACCTTC.

The gene calls are TRBV5-1 and TRBJ2-7; either TRBD1 or TRBD2 may supply D (5 bases each). The V end lost 2 bases, the J end lost 5 bases, and 17 bases lay between the germline ends. Germline values: CDR1 SGHRS, CDR2 YFSETQ. This CDR3 comprises 15 residues. In DNA form, the CDR3 reads TGCGCCAGCAGCTTAGGGGACCCCCGAAGAGACGAGCAGTACTTC. It is translated as CASSLGDPRRDEQYF.

This clonotype was counted ten times or more. The gene calls are TRBV15 and TRBJ2-7; D may be TRBD2 (6 bases). The germline V and J ends were trimmed by 1 base and 3 bases, with 13 bases remaining between them. Germline loops: CDR1 LNHNV, CDR2 YYDKDF (reference sequence). The CDR3 is 15 amino acids. CDR3 amino acids: CATSRVPGDNYEQYF. The CDR3 DNA follows: TGTGCCACCAGCAGAGTGCCGGGAGATAACTACGAGCAGTACTTC.

A few counts support this clonotype. The CDR3 nucleotides are TGTGCCAGCAGATCTAGCGGGAGGGCCAGCGAGCAGTACTTC. Protein: CASRSSGRASEQYF. The V and J genes are TRBV12-3 or TRBV12-4 and TRBJ2-7; 12 bases are shared with TRBD2. V was pared by 6 bases and J by 6 bases, with 6 bases of the junction left unmatched. The CDR3 covers 14 residues.

There are many counts of this clonotype. The chain is built from TRBV29-1 and TRBJ1-5, with D perhaps TRBD1 (5 bases). Trimming left V 4 bases short and J 2 bases short, with 9 bases between. Germline assignment: CDR1 SQVTM and CDR2 ANQGSEA. CDR3 length: 13 residues. The CDR3 DNA sequence: TGCAGCGTTGTTTTACAGGGCAATCAGCCCCAGCATTTT. It is translated as CSVVLQGNQPQHF.

This clonotype showed up many times. The J gene is TRBJ2-3, the V gene TRBV5-1; 11 bases line up with TRBD2. With 5 bases clipped from V and 5 bases from J, the junction kept 4 bases outside the gene matches. The CDR3 has 14 amino acids. Germline CDR1 is SGHRS and CDR2 is YFSETQ. The CDR3 here is CASRLAGERDTQYF. The CDR3 DNA sequence: TGCGCCAGCAGACTAGCGGGAGAGCGAGATACGCAGTATTTT.